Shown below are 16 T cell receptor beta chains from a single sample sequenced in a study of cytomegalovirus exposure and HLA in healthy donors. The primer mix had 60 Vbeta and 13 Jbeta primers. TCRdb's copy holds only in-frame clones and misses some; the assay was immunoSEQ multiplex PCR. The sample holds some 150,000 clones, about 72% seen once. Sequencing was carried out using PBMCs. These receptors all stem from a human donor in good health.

CDR3 residues: CASSPRVILYEQYF. CDR3 coding DNA: TGTGCCAGCAGCCCCAGGGTTATCCTCTACGAGCAGTACTTC. The V gene is TRBV7-8, the J gene TRBJ2-7; the D gene is possibly TRBD1 (5 bases). The CDR3 totals 14 residues. Trimming removed 5 bases at V and 3 bases at J, with 14 bases between. Looked up from germline, CDR1 is SGHVS and CDR2 is FQNEAQ.

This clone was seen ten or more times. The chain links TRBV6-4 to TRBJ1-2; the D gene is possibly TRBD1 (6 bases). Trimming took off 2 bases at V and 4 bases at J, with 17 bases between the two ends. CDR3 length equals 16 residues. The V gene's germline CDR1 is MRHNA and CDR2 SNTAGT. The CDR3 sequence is CASSDTLDSSFYGYTF. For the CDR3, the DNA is TGTGCCAGCAGTGACACCCTGGACAGTTCCTTCTATGGCTACACCTTC.

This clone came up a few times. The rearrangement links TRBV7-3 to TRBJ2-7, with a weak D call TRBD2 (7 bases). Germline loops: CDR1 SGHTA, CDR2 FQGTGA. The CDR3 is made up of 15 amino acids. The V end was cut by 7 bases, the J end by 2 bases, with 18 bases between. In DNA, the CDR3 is TGTGCCAGCACCGCGGGGGCCCACCGAACCTACGAGCAGTACTTC. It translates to CASTAGAHRTYEQYF.

The CDR3 sequence: CASSQDRSSGANVLTF. In DNA form, the CDR3 reads TGTGCCAGCAGCCAAGATAGGAGCTCTGGGGCCAACGTCCTGACTTTC. The chain couples TRBV4-2 to TRBJ2-6; D not resolved. With 0 bases removed from V and 0 bases from J, the gap between germline ends came to 6 bases. Germline V gene lookup returns CDR1 LGHNA and CDR2 YNFKEQ. The CDR3 covers 16 residues.

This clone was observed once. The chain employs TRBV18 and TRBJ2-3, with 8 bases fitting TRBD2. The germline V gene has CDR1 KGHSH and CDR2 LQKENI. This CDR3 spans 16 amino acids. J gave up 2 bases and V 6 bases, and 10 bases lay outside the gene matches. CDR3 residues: CASSLNHGGDTDTQYF. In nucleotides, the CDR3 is TGTGCCAGCTCCCTTAACCACGGGGGGGACACAGATACGCAGTATTTT. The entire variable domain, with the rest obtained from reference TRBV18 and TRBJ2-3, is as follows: NAGVMQNPRHLVRRRGQEARLRCSPMKGHSHVYWYRQLPEEGLKFMVYLQKENIIDESGMPKERFSAEFPKEGPSILRIQQVVRGDSAAYFCASSLNHGGDTDTQYFGPGTRLTVL.

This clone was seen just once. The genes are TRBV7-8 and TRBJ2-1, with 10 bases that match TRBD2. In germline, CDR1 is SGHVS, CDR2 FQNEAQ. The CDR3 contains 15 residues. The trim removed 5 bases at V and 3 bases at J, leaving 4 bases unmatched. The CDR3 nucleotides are TGTGCCAGCAGCATTATAGCGGGAGGCTACAATGAGCAGTTCTTC. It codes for CASSIIAGGYNEQFF.

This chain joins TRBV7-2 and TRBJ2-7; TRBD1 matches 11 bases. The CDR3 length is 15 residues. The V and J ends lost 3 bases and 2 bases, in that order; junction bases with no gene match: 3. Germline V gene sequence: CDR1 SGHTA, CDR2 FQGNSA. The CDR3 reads CASSLDRGPPYEQYF. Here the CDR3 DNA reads TGTGCCAGCAGCTTGGACAGGGGGCCCCCCTACGAGCAGTACTTC.

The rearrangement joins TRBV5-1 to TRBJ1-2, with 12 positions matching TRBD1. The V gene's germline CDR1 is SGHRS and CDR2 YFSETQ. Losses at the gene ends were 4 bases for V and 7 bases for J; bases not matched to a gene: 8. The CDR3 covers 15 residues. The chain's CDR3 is CASSATGTGGRGYTF. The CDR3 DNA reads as TGCGCCAGCAGCGCAACCGGGACAGGGGGCCGTGGCTACACCTTC.

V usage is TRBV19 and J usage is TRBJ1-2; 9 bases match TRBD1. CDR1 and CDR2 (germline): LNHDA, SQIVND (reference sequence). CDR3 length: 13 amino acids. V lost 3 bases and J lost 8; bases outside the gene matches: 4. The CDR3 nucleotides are TGTGCCAGTAGTATGAACAGGGGGCCGGGCTACACCTTC. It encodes CASSMNRGPGYTF.

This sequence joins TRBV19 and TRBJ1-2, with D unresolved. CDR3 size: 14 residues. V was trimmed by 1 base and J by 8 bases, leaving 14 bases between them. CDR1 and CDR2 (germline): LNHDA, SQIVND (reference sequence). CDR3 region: CASSIGGALWGYTF. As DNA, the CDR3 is TGTGCCAGTAGTATAGGCGGTGCCTTATGGGGCTACACCTTC.

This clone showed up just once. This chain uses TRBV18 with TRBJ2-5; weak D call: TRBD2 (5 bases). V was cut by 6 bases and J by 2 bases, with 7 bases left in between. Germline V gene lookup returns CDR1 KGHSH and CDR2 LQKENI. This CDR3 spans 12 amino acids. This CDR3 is CASSEGQETQYF. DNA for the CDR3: TGTGCCAGCTCCGAGGGTCAAGAGACCCAGTACTTC.

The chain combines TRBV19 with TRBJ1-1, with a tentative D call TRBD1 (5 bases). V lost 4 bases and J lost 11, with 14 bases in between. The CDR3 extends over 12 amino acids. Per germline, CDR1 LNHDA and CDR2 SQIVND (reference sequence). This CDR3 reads CASSSRDYRAFF. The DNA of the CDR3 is TGTGCCAGTAGTAGCCGGGACTACAGGGCTTTCTTT.

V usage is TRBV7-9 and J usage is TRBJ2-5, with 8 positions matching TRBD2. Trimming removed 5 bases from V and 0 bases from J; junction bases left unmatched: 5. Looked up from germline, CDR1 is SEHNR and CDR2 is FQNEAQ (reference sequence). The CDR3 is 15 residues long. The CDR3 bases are TGTGCCAGCAGCCCCCGGGGGGGGTACCAAGAGACCCAGTACTTC. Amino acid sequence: CASSPRGGYQETQYF.

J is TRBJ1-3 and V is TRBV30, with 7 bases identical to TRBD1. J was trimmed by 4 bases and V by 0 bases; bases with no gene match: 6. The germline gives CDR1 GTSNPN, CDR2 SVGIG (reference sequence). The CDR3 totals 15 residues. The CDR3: CAWSVRRGSGNTIYF. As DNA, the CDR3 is TGTGCCTGGAGTGTACGCAGGGGGTCAGGAAACACCATATATTTT.

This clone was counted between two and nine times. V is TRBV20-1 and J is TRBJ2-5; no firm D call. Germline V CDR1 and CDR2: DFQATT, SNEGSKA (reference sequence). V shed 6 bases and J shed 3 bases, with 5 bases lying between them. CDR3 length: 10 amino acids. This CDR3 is CSATEETQYF. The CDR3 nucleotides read TGCAGTGCCACGGAAGAGACCCAGTACTTC.

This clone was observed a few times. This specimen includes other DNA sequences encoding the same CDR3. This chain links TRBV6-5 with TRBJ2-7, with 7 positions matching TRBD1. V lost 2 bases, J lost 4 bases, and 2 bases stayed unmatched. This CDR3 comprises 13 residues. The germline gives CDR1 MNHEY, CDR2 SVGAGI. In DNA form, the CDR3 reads TGTGCCAGCAGTTACAGGGGGCGGTACGAGCAGTACTTC. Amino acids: CASSYRGRYEQYF.